The table lists the clone carrying this TCR beta chain with a few counts. Antigen: not known. CDR1 is DFQATT and CDR2 is SNEGSKA in the germline V gene (reference sequence). The V gene lost 6 bases and the J gene lost 2 bases, with 20 bases spanning the gap. CDR3 length equals 15 residues. These data belong to a study of T cell repertoires in cytomegalovirus infection. Study as a whole: Matching HLA type and CMV infection were both indicated by public TCR beta signatures.

Whole-study findings and limits: Dominating the ex vivo response were HLA-C-restricted CMV-specific TCR beta clonotypes.

TCRdb re-called the reads through MiXCR, storing one row per CDR3 protein. There are some 350,000 distinct CDR3 sequences in the sample; around a sixth occur only once, and approximately 10% lies in the top ten. The chain links TRBV20-1 to TRBJ2-7; D is unresolved. Sequenced sample: PBMCs. This receptor was obtained from a human donor in good health (CMV status not recorded). Some clones in this sample may be carry-over from other donors' samples. This CDR3 reads CSARGEAGLTYEQYF. The CDR3 DNA reads TGCAGTGCCCGAGGTGAGGCAGGATTGACCTACGAGCAGTACTTC.